Following are 23 T cell receptor beta chains from one sample sequenced in a study of T cell responses to AZD1222 COVID-19 vaccine. Clones were read by immunoSEQ multiplex PCR, and TCRdb kept only the in-frame ones, dropping some. The sample holds 75,000 to 100,000 clones, 85% to 90% seen once. This specimen was peripheral blood, taken on day 0 of AZD1222 vaccination. All receptors derive from an adult in good health.

The rearrangement uses TRBV6-5 and TRBJ2-1; TRBD2 matches 8 bases. The CDR3 contains 16 residues. The V gene end was trimmed by 0 bases and the J gene end by 4 bases; junction bases not matched to a gene: 5. CDR1 MNHEY and CDR2 SVGAGI come from the germline V gene. This CDR3 reads CASSYSMGGGYNEQFF. In DNA form, the CDR3 reads TGTGCCAGCAGTTACTCGATGGGCGGGGGGTACAATGAGCAGTTCTTC.

V usage is TRBV3-1 (or the pseudogene TRBV3-2) and J usage is TRBJ1-1, with unresolved D. V lost 3 bases and J 0 bases, leaving 8 bases between the germline ends. The CDR3 length is 14 residues. Germline CDR1 LGHDT, CDR2 YNNKEL (reference sequence). The CDR3 sequence is CASSHMVMNTEAFF. The CDR3 DNA reads TGTGCCAGCAGCCATATGGTTATGAACACTGAAGCTTTCTTT.

The rearrangement joins TRBV24-1 to TRBJ1-2; D is unresolved. This CDR3 comprises 17 residues. V lost 12 bases, J lost 2 bases, and 27 bases lay in between. Germline lookup yields CDR1 KGHDR and CDR2 SFDVKD. In DNA, the CDR3 is TGTGCCGCCCACCTGGCGTCATTGGTTTCTCGGAACTATGGCTACACCTTC. Amino acids: CAAHLASLVSRNYGYTF.

The chain uses TRBV5-6 and TRBJ2-7; perhaps TRBD1 as D (5 bases). V was cut by 0 bases and J by 1 base, with 11 bases left in between. Germline-derived CDR1 and CDR2 are SGHDT and YYEEEE. The CDR3 covers 15 residues. This CDR3 reads CASSLVQGRSYEQYF. CDR3 bases: TGTGCCAGCAGCTTGGTGCAGGGCCGTTCCTACGAGCAGTACTTC.

V gene TRBV7-9 combines with J gene TRBJ2-7; D tentatively reads TRBD1 or TRBD2 (6 bases each). The CDR3 totals 15 residues. V was pared by 4 bases and J by 6 bases, with 19 bases between. Germline V gene data show CDR1 as SEHNR and CDR2 as FQNEAQ (reference sequence). The CDR3 DNA reads TGTGCCAGCAGCTCGAAGGGGGGTGCCCCATTCGAGCAGTACTTC. It yields the protein CASSSKGGAPFEQYF.

V gene TRBV5-4 combines with J gene TRBJ1-1; no firm D call. The CDR3 length is 15 residues. Trimming took 0 bases from V and 4 from J, leaving 13 bases between them. Germline CDR1 reads SGHNT; CDR2 reads YYREEE (reference sequence). In nucleotides, the CDR3 is TGTGCCAGCAGCTTGGCTCGGTCCATGACCACTGAAGCTTTCTTT. Protein sequence: CASSLARSMTTEAFF.

The chain carries TRBV20-1 and TRBJ1-2, with no clear D. V lost 3 bases, J lost 6 bases, and 14 bases lay in between. The CDR3 loop spans 13 amino acids. Germline lookup yields CDR1 DFQATT and CDR2 SNEGSKA (reference sequence). CDR3 residues: CSASGQAQNGYTF. In DNA form, the CDR3 reads TGCAGTGCTAGTGGGCAGGCCCAAAATGGCTACACCTTC.

V usage is TRBV4-3 and J usage is TRBJ1-3; weak D call: TRBD1 (6 bases). The V and J ends lost 4 bases and 0 bases respectively, with 13 bases between them. There are 16 residues in the CDR3. Germline V gene sequence: CDR1 LGHNA, CDR2 YSLEER. Here the CDR3 reads CASSPWTDPSGNTIYF. CDR3 sequence (DNA): TGCGCCAGCAGCCCATGGACAGACCCCTCTGGAAACACCATATATTTT.

CDR3 in amino acids: CASSPMLPKLGYTF. CDR3 nucleotide sequence: TGTGCCAGCAGTCCAATGCTGCCGAAATTGGGCTACACCTTC. The V and J genes are TRBV11-2 and TRBJ1-2; no clear D gene. This CDR3 spans 14 amino acids. V gave up 6 bases and J gave up 8 bases, with 19 bases separating them. Germline lookup yields CDR1 SGHAT and CDR2 FQNNGV. Full variable domain (rest looked up from reference TRBV11-2 and TRBJ1-2): EAGVAQSPRYKIIEKRQSVAFWCNPISGHATLYWYQQILGQGPKLLIQFQNNGVVDDSQLPKDRFSAERLKGVDSTLKIQPAKLEDSAVYLCASSPMLPKLGYTFGSGTRLTVV.

The chain links TRBV9 to TRBJ1-1; TRBD1 matches 12 bases. The V and J ends lost 3 bases and 4 bases, in that order; junction bases with no gene match: 13. Looked up from germline, CDR1 is SGDLS and CDR2 is YYNGEE. The CDR3 is made up of 18 amino acids. DNA for the CDR3: TGTGCCAGCAGCGCAGCCCGGGACAGGGGGCGACAGGGCACTGAAGCTTTCTTT. Amino acid sequence: CASSAARDRGRQGTEAFF.

V is TRBV2 and J is TRBJ1-2; tentative D call: TRBD1 (6 bases). Germline CDR1 SNHLY, CDR2 FYNNEI. The CDR3 is made up of 12 amino acids. Trimming took 8 bases from V and 8 from J, leaving 15 bases between them. DNA of the CDR3: TGTGCCAGCCGGGGGCTCCTTGGGGGCTACACCTTC. This encodes CASRGLLGGYTF.

This chain joins TRBV7-9 and TRBJ1-1, with D uncertain. The V gene's germline CDR1 is SEHNR and CDR2 FQNEAQ (reference sequence). The CDR3 loop spans 11 amino acids. V was pared by 0 bases and J by 7 bases, with 3 bases between. CDR3 nucleotide sequence: TGTGCCAGCAGCTTAGCCCTTGAAGCTTTCTTT. Amino acids: CASSLALEAFF.

The CDR3 DNA is TGTGCCAGCAGCTTGGGTGTTAACTATGGCTACACCTTC. As protein: CASSLGVNYGYTF. V and J are TRBV5-8 and TRBJ1-2; no clear D. This CDR3 comprises 13 residues. CDR1 and CDR2 from the germline V gene are SGHTS and YDEGEE. Trimming took off 0 bases at V and 1 base at J, with 4 bases between the two ends.

This clone was seen a single time. The chain links TRBV5-4 to TRBJ2-5, with 13 bases fitting TRBD2. CDR1 and CDR2 (germline): SGHNT, YYREEE (reference sequence). The CDR3 runs to 16 residues. V shed 4 bases, J shed 9 bases, and the junction held 12 bases outside the gene matches. Here the CDR3 reads CASSHPGTSGAASQYF. CDR3 DNA: TGTGCCAGCAGCCACCCGGGGACTAGCGGGGCGGCGTCCCAGTACTTC.

The V and J genes are TRBV11-2 and TRBJ2-7; possibly TRBD1 for D (6 bases). Germline values: CDR1 SGHAT, CDR2 FQNNGV. The CDR3 contains 14 residues. Trimming cost V 0 bases and J 2 bases, with 8 bases left between them. Here the CDR3 reads CASSLDRGTYEQYF. DNA for the CDR3: TGTGCCAGCAGCTTAGATAGGGGGACCTACGAGCAGTACTTC.

The chain carries TRBV5-1 and TRBJ2-3; 11 bases map to TRBD2. The CDR3 spans 17 residues. Germline trimming cut 0 bases from V and 3 bases from J; bases unmatched to any gene: 6. Germline CDR1 and CDR2: SGHRS and YFSETQ. CDR3 residues: CASSLGLAGGETDTQYF. The CDR3 bases are TGCGCCAGCAGCTTGGGGCTAGCGGGGGGAGAAACAGATACGCAGTATTTT. Using reference TRBV5-1 and TRBJ2-3 for the parts outside the CDR3, the full variable domain is KAGVTQTPRYLIKTRGQQVTLSCSPISGHRSVSWYQQTPGQGLQFLFEYFSETQRNKGNFPGRFSGRQFSNSRSEMNVSTLELGDSALYLCASSLGLAGGETDTQYFGPGTRLTVL.

This chain links TRBV7-9 with TRBJ1-1; D is possibly TRBD1 (6 bases). Trimming pared 8 bases from V and 4 bases from J, leaving 20 bases between. Germline CDR1 and CDR2: SEHNR and FQNEAQ (reference sequence). The CDR3 is made up of 15 amino acids. Written as DNA, the CDR3 is TGTGCCAGCCTTTCTGGGGGGGGGCTTCTCACTGAAGCTTTCTTT. Translating it yields CASLSGGGLLTEAFF.

The chain carries TRBV19 and TRBJ1-1; D gene uncertain. The CDR3 covers 14 residues. The V gene lost 6 bases and the J gene lost 2 bases, with 13 bases spanning the gap. Germline CDR1 LNHDA, CDR2 SQIVND (reference sequence). The CDR3 DNA is TGTGCCAGTAGCATTTTGGGCTATAACACTGAAGCTTTCTTT. Amino acid sequence: CASSILGYNTEAFF.

The genes are TRBV13 and TRBJ1-1, with D unresolved. The germline V gene has CDR1 PRHDT and CDR2 FYEKMQ (reference sequence). V was clipped by 1 base and J by 3 bases, with 12 bases between them. The CDR3 contains 15 residues. The CDR3 sequence is CASSLVPAGHTEAFF. CDR3 in DNA: TGTGCCAGCAGCTTAGTTCCGGCCGGTCACACTGAAGCTTTCTTT.

The rearrangement joins TRBV12-5 to TRBJ1-3; D possibly corresponds to TRBD1 (6 bases). The V end lost 1 base, the J end lost 0 bases, and 10 bases lay between the germline ends. This CDR3 has 16 residues. The germline CDR1 and CDR2 sequences are LGHNT and FRNRAP. This CDR3 reads CASGLGHRVSGNTIYF. The DNA of the CDR3 is TGTGCTAGTGGTTTGGGTCACAGGGTCTCTGGAAACACCATATATTTT.

The chain couples TRBV7-9 to TRBJ1-6; perhaps TRBD1 as D (5 bases). V shed 7 bases and J shed 14 bases, with 21 bases lying between them. This CDR3 has 14 amino acids. Germline CDR1 is SEHNR and CDR2 is FQNEAQ (reference sequence). The CDR3 loop is CASTDSWGIKALHF. CDR3 DNA sequence: TGTGCCAGCACCGACTCTTGGGGGATCAAGGCCCTCCACTTT. Complete variable domain (other parts from reference TRBV7-9 and TRBJ1-6): DTGVSQNPRHKITKRGQNVTFRCDPISEHNRLYWYRQTLGQGPEFLTYFQNEAQLEKSRLLSDRFSAERPKGSFSTLEIQRTEQGDSAMYLCASTDSWGIKALHFGNGTRLTVT.

The V and J genes are TRBV5-1 and TRBJ1-2; D possibly corresponds to TRBD1 (6 bases). This CDR3 is 13 amino acids long. In germline, CDR1 is SGHRS, CDR2 YFSETQ. Trimming removed 4 bases from V and 2 bases from J, with 9 bases in between. This CDR3 is CASSLGQNYGYTF. The CDR3 DNA reads as TGCGCCAGCAGCCTCGGACAGAACTATGGCTACACCTTC.

The chain combines TRBV12-5 with TRBJ2-2; 8 bases are a match to TRBD2. With 7 bases clipped from V and 7 bases from J, the junction kept 8 bases outside the gene matches. Per the germline V gene, CDR1 is LGHNT and CDR2 is FRNRAP. CDR3 length equals 14 residues. The CDR3 protein is CASASGGAVGELFF. The CDR3, as DNA: TGTGCTAGTGCATCCGGGGGGGCCGTCGGGGAGCTGTTTTTT.